The clone carrying this T cell receptor beta chain showed up just a few times. This sample is drawn from a study of T-cell reconstitution after alpha-beta-depleted transplantation in children. The CDR3 is made up of 14 amino acids. J gave up 6 bases and V 4 bases, and 9 bases lay outside the gene matches. Per the germline V gene, CDR1 is SGDLS and CDR2 is YYNGEE. During its preparation, the TCRbeta library received unique molecular identifiers. TCRdb reanalysed the PCR reads using MiXCR and keeps one entry per CDR3 protein. The data contain nearly 550,000 distinct CDR3 sequences, approximately 20% of them singletons.

The sequence came from a human donor who donated a stem cell graft to a child with acute lymphoblastic leukemia. The V gene is TRBV9, the J gene TRBJ1-2; TRBD1 aligns across 7 bases. Specimen: PBMCs from the stem cell graft donor, collected from the stem cell graft. This CDR3 is CASSPSRQGDGYTF. The CDR3, as DNA: TGTGCCAGCAGCCCCTCCAGGCAGGGGGATGGCTACACCTTC.